The present T cell receptor beta chain was sequenced within a study of beta chain features in type 1 diabetes (dated by TCRdb to about 2018). For the study in its entirety: No differences in mean age, gender distribution, total cell number or subset yield were found between patients and healthy donors. Across all samples, approximately 98,000,000 sorted cells were examined, and cell number per subset correlated strongly with RNA yield. Naive and central memory subsets were obtained from all 30 or so donors, but regulatory and stem cell-like memory subsets were isolated from only 8 patients and roughly eight healthy donors. In the study, TCRB repertoires of sorted circulating CD4+ T cell subsets from recently diagnosed type 1 diabetes patients were compared with those of matched healthy donors.

Including the terminal cysteine and phenylalanine, the CDR3 comprises 15 residues. CDR3 DNA only is kept here, 45 bases in frame from base 1. A distance of 11 bases separates the germline ends of V and J, which lose 2 bases and 2 bases respectively. From the germline V gene (reference sequence), CDR1 is SEHNR and CDR2 is FQNEAQ. A note on this clone: This receptor's antigen is unknown. Base qualities are not recorded, but no much larger clone differs from it by a single base.

The full study reports these points: Only small numbers of individuals were included in the HLA sub-analyses, which left unresolved whether HLA type had any influence on TCRB rearrangement. Patients with type 1 diabetes made fewer insertions and deleted more nucleotides at VDJ recombination sites, implying thymic rearrangement abnormalities. Shorter templates might have been favored by PCR, but patient and control samples were amplified and corrected together, so both groups would have been affected equally by any skew. A moderate but significant shortening of TCRB CDR3 length was observed in type 1 diabetes patients in all four CD4+ subsets. The naive, central memory and regulatory TCRB repertoires appeared to resemble one another more closely among patients than among healthy donors. Because cDNA was sequenced instead of genomic DNA, activated cells with high expression could be over-represented, although the groups did not differ in activation or CD3 levels.

From each donor, a single peripheral blood sample of 100 to 150 mL on average was drawn into heparinised tubes. A BD FACSAria II was used to sort naive, central memory, regulatory and stem cell-like memory CD4+ T cells with a panel that included CD45RO, CCR7, CD25, CD127, CD95 and CD27. Every sorted population had a purity above 95%. Right away, PBMCs were isolated by Lymphoprep density gradient centrifugation and were stained directly, with no culture step. Samples were stained and sorted in pairs, with one healthy donor and one patient per experiment, so that batch effects were minimized. The High Capacity cDNA Reverse Transcription Kit was used to reverse transcribe all of the isolated RNA, meaning that expressed TCRB transcripts were what got sequenced. Deep immunoSEQ sequencing was applied to naive, central memory and regulatory T cell samples, giving an average of about 3.4 million total reads per sample. Sorted cells were lysed in RLT buffer, and RNA was extracted using DNase-treated RNeasy Micro or Mini kits according to cell number. Each cell subset was processed on its own to prevent cross-contamination, while patient and healthy donor samples were processed together. Using the immunoSEQ multiplex PCR, TCRB sequences were amplified from cDNA into 87-bp fragments spanning the CDR3 region. The amplicons were sequenced using the Illumina HiSeq platform. The paper's data handling went like this. PCR bias was computationally corrected using synthetic template baselines, reads within Hamming distance 2 were collapsed, and singletons that could not be merged were discarded. Reads were aligned against IMGT so that V, D and J genes, CDR3 length and insertions or deletions at six rearrangement sites could be assigned. Clonotype counts were normalized to sorted cell number within each subset before computing true diversity and Gini coefficients with the tcR R package. Repertoire sharing was quantified using the overlap coefficient calculated on TCRB nucleotide sequences. Out-of-frame TCRB sequences from naive cells were analyzed as a proxy for the pre-selection repertoire. This immuneACCESS table, as held by TCRdb, lists in-frame sequences with V and J called but not all clones. Of the missing ones, under half trace to an unresolved V gene in checked studies; the others have no known cause. From that table come the V and J calls and clone size; the DNA was used to work out D and trimming. The sample contains about 900,000 clones, 15% to 20% of them found a single time. Around 0.02% of the sample rests with the top ten.

The sequenced sample was naive CD4+ T cells from blood. Explained via the paper, the cell subset or site label denotes: true naive CD4+ T cells. In this chain, TRBV7-9 is recombined with TRBJ2-3; the D gene cannot be named for sure. The receptor comes from a woman under 30 in good health. The DNA sequence follows: TGTGCCAGCAGCTTACCTGGAGTAAACACAGATACGCAGTATTTT. The resulting protein is CASSLPGVNTDTQYF.